Below are 27 T cell receptor beta chains sequenced from a single sample in a study of blood T cell repertoires in COVID-19. Profiled with immunoSEQ multiplex PCR; TCRdb holds only in-frame clones, not every one. The sample carries around 100,000 clones, about 80% recorded once. The sequenced material came from peripheral blood. These receptors were taken from a woman aged 40-49 years with acute or convalescent COVID-19.

The chain combines TRBV5-1 with TRBJ2-1; TRBD2 might be the D (5 bases). CDR1 is SGHRS, CDR2 YFSETQ, per germline. CDR3 length: 15 amino acids. V lost 0 bases to trimming and J lost 7 bases, with 14 bases between them. The CDR3 nucleotides are TGCGCCAGCAGCTTGGCCCCAGCGGTGGGGAATGAGCAGTTCTTC. As protein: CASSLAPAVGNEQFF.

This clone was recorded at least ten times. The chain links TRBV25-1 to TRBJ1-2, with TRBD1 as a possible D gene (6 bases). The V gene's germline CDR1 is MGHDK and CDR2 SYGVNS. The CDR3 loop spans 14 amino acids. V lost 3 bases and J lost 4, with 12 bases in between. In DNA, the CDR3 is TGTGCCAGCAGTGAGCCCAGGGGAAGCTATGGCTACACCTTC. Translated: CASSEPRGSYGYTF.

The chain links TRBV1 to TRBJ2-1; the table's D gene call, TRBD2, was not cross checked with the DNA. TRBV1 is a documented pseudogene. This CDR3 is built from 16 residues. Here the CDR3 DNA reads TGCACCAGCAGCTCCCGAGCGTTCAGCTCCTACAATGAGCAGTTCTTC. Translation gives CTSSSRAFSSYNEQFF.

This clone was seen just once. V gene TRBV3-1 (or the pseudogene TRBV3-2) combines with J gene TRBJ2-7; TRBD2 agrees at 8 bases. This CDR3 is built from 14 residues. V lost 0 bases to trimming and J lost 3 bases; unmatched junction nucleotides: 1. The germline CDR1 and CDR2 sequences are LGHDT and YNNKEL (reference sequence). CDR3 in DNA: TGTGCCAGCAGCCAAGAGGGGACTAGCTACGAGCAGTACTTC. Translation gives CASSQEGTSYEQYF.

The chain links TRBV11-2 to TRBJ2-7; D might be TRBD2 (5 bases). The germline gives CDR1 SGHAT, CDR2 FQNNGV. The CDR3 contains 16 residues. V was shortened by 5 bases and J by 3 bases, with 20 bases between the two germline ends. The CDR3 nucleotides read TGTGCCAGCAGCCCCTACGGGAAGCCGGGAAACTACGAGCAGTACTTC. Translated, it gives CASSPYGKPGNYEQYF.

The chain couples TRBV12-5 to TRBJ1-5; no definite D call. This CDR3 spans 12 amino acids. Trimming removed 6 bases from V and 0 bases from J, with 3 bases in between. Per the germline V gene, CDR1 is LGHNT and CDR2 is FRNRAP. CDR3 bases: TGTGCTAGTGGGTATAGCAATCAGCCCCAGCATTTT. This translates into CASGYSNQPQHF. The variable domain in full, completed from reference TRBV12-5 and TRBJ1-5, reads DARVTQTPRHKVTEMGQEVTMRCQPILGHNTVFWYRQTMMQGLELLAYFRNRAPLDDSGMPKDRFSAEMPDATLATLKIQPSEPRDSAVYFCASGYSNQPQHFGDGTRLSIL.

The chain employs TRBV15 and TRBJ2-2, with 8 nucleotides matching TRBD1. CDR1 and CDR2 from the germline V gene are LNHNV and YYDKDF (reference sequence). Trimming at V came to 4 bases and at J to 6 bases, leaving 4 bases not matched to a gene. The CDR3 is 14 residues long. The CDR3 nucleotides read TGTGCCACCAGCACAATGACAGGGGCCGGGGAGCTGTTTTTT. Protein product: CATSTMTGAGELFF.

This clone occurred a few times. The chain has TRBV6-1 and TRBJ1-3; D not certain. V dropped 3 bases and J dropped 5 bases, with 5 bases sitting between them. Germline V gene sequence: CDR1 MNHNS, CDR2 SASEGT. The length of the CDR3 is 12 residues. The CDR3 bases are TGTGCCAGCAGTGATGCGAGAAACACCATATATTTT. Translation: CASSDARNTIYF.

V is TRBV6-2 or TRBV6-3 and J is TRBJ2-1; 15 bases map to TRBD2. Germline V lookup: CDR1 MNHEY, CDR2 SVGEGT. The CDR3 spans 17 residues. Germline trimming cut 4 bases from V and 7 bases from J; bases unmatched to any gene: 8. The CDR3 here is CASSWGLAGGRRNEQFF. As DNA, the CDR3 is TGTGCCAGCAGTTGGGGACTAGCGGGGGGCCGGCGGAATGAGCAGTTCTTC.

This chain connects TRBV2 to TRBJ2-7, with no clear D. This CDR3 spans 11 amino acids. V was shortened by 7 bases and J by 3 bases, with 7 bases between the two germline ends. Germline CDR1 reads SNHLY; CDR2 reads FYNNEI. This chain's CDR3 is CASTSGYEQYF. CDR3 DNA: TGTGCCAGCACATCGGGCTACGAGCAGTACTTC.

V is TRBV6-5 and J is TRBJ1-6, with TRBD1 matching 8 bases. Trimming removed 7 bases from V and 7 bases from J; junction bases left unmatched: 6. CDR1 and CDR2 from the germline V gene are MNHEY and SVGAGI. CDR3 length: 14 residues. CDR3 loop: CASTPNRGNSPLHF. The CDR3 nucleotides are TGTGCCAGCACCCCCAACAGGGGGAATTCACCCCTCCACTTT.

In the case of this clone: Other nucleotide sequences in the sample specify the same CDR3. The CDR3 loop is CASSLEGGSGNTIYF. CDR3 DNA: TGCGCCAGCAGCTTGGAGGGAGGGTCTGGAAACACCATATATTTT. V is TRBV5-1 and J is TRBJ1-3; D is uncertain. V was shortened by 0 bases and J by 1 base, with 8 bases between the two germline ends. The germline gives CDR1 SGHRS, CDR2 YFSETQ. This CDR3 is built from 15 residues. Drawing the rest from reference TRBV5-1 and TRBJ1-3, the complete variable domain is KAGVTQTPRYLIKTRGQQVTLSCSPISGHRSVSWYQQTPGQGLQFLFEYFSETQRNKGNFPGRFSGRQFSNSRSEMNVSTLELGDSALYLCASSLEGGSGNTIYFGEGSWLTVV.

This chain links TRBV7-2 with TRBJ2-7; 7 bases map to TRBD1. This CDR3 is 18 amino acids long. Germline values: CDR1 SGHTA, CDR2 FQGNSA. V shed 2 bases, J shed 3 bases, and the junction held 16 bases outside the gene matches. The CDR3 reads CASSLMDRYQSRGYEQYF. The CDR3 nucleotides are TGTGCCAGCAGCTTAATGGACAGGTATCAATCTCGGGGCTACGAGCAGTACTTC.

This clone was observed a few times. The chain links TRBV29-1 to TRBJ1-5; no clear D. Germline CDR1 SQVTM, CDR2 ANQGSEA. This CDR3 contains 13 residues. V lost 4 bases and J lost 5, with 12 bases in between. This CDR3 reads CSVAPGPYQPQHF. In nucleotides, the CDR3 is TGCAGCGTTGCACCGGGTCCTTATCAGCCCCAGCATTTT. Based on the CDR3 plus reference TRBV29-1 and TRBJ1-5, the full variable domain is SAVISQKPSRDICQRGTSLTIQCQVDSQVTMMFWYRQQPGQSLTLIATANQGSEATYESGFVIDKFPISRPNLTFSTLTVSNMSPEDSSIYLCSVAPGPYQPQHFGDGTRLSIL.

This chain uses TRBV2 with TRBJ2-1; tentatively, D is TRBD2 (6 bases). Germline V gives CDR1 SNHLY, CDR2 FYNNEI. Between the trimmed V and J ends, which lost 7 bases and 7 bases, there was a span of 23 bases. This CDR3 contains 16 residues. CDR3 in amino acids: CASTSGTGGVGNEQFF. The CDR3 DNA follows: TGTGCCAGCACCTCGGGAACCGGGGGTGTTGGGAATGAGCAGTTCTTC.

This chain joins TRBV9 and TRBJ2-5; D gene uncertain. V lost 4 bases to trimming and J lost 5 bases, with 9 bases between them. The CDR3 consists of 12 residues. Germline loops: CDR1 SGDLS, CDR2 YYNGEE. The DNA of the CDR3 is TGTGCCAGCAGCCCAAAAGAGGAGACCCAGTACTTC. This gives the protein CASSPKEETQYF.

A single count supports this clone. The same CDR3 can be traced to other DNA sequences in this sample. V gene TRBV18 combines with J gene TRBJ2-3; D not certain. Germline values: CDR1 KGHSH, CDR2 LQKENI. Deletions cut 0 bases from V and 3 bases from J, with 7 bases between. The CDR3 runs 14 residues. The CDR3 sequence: CASSPPSSTDTQYF. CDR3 bases: TGTGCCAGCTCACCACCGTCGTCGACAGATACGCAGTATTTT. The whole variable domain, remainder taken from reference TRBV18 and TRBJ2-3, is NAGVMQNPRHLVRRRGQEARLRCSPMKGHSHVYWYRQLPEEGLKFMVYLQKENIIDESGMPKERFSAEFPKEGPSILRIQQVVRGDSAAYFCASSPPSSTDTQYFGPGTRLTVL.

J is TRBJ2-7 and V is TRBV5-1, with D hard to call. CDR1 SGHRS and CDR2 YFSETQ come from the germline V gene. The CDR3 totals 11 residues. V lost 2 bases to trimming and J lost 5 bases, with 5 bases between them. The CDR3 DNA sequence: TGCGCCAGCAGCTTTTCGGACGAGCAGTACTTC. Amino acids: CASSFSDEQYF. Looking up the rest from reference TRBV5-1 and TRBJ2-7 gives the full variable domain: KAGVTQTPRYLIKTRGQQVTLSCSPISGHRSVSWYQQTPGQGLQFLFEYFSETQRNKGNFPGRFSGRQFSNSRSEMNVSTLELGDSALYLCASSFSDEQYFGPGTRLTVT.

This chain joins TRBV7-6 and TRBJ1-2; 7 bases align to TRBD1. V dropped 6 bases and J dropped 0; count of bases not matched to a gene: 7. Per germline, CDR1 SGHVS and CDR2 FNYEAQ. The CDR3 has 15 amino acids. Here the CDR3 DNA reads TGTGCCAGCAGTCCGGGACAGTCCGCTAACTATGGCTACACCTTC. This encodes CASSPGQSANYGYTF.

The chain has TRBV18 and TRBJ1-3; tentative D call: TRBD1 (5 bases). Germline assignment: CDR1 KGHSH and CDR2 LQKENI. V was shortened by 5 bases and J by 4 bases, with 12 bases between the two germline ends. This CDR3 region has 14 residues. CDR3 in DNA: TGTGCCAGCTCAAGAGGCGGGGGAGGAAACACCATATATTTT. This sequence encodes CASSRGGGGNTIYF.

The chain joins TRBV3-1 (or the pseudogene TRBV3-2) to TRBJ1-1; D call uncertain. The germline V and J ends were trimmed by 4 bases and 1 base, with 10 bases remaining between them. Germline V CDR1 and CDR2: LGHDT, YNNKEL (reference sequence). CDR3 size: 14 residues. CDR3 in amino acids: CASSPSGSNTEAFF. The CDR3 DNA sequence: TGTGCCAGCAGCCCTTCAGGCTCGAACACTGAAGCTTTCTTT.

The chain links TRBV6-5 to TRBJ2-1; 9 bases fit TRBD1. CDR3 size: 14 residues. Germline CDR1 is MNHEY and CDR2 is SVGAGI. The J segment lost 8 bases and the V segment lost 6 bases, leaving 8 bases of the junction unmatched. CDR3 residues: CASRQGAFSDEQFF. For the CDR3, the DNA is TGTGCCAGCAGACAGGGGGCTTTCTCTGATGAGCAGTTCTTC.

The rearrangement uses TRBV14 and TRBJ1-2; 7 bases map to TRBD1. The CDR3 has 14 amino acids. Germline V lookup: CDR1 SGHDN, CDR2 FVKESK. The J segment lost 4 bases and the V segment lost 2 bases, leaving 4 bases of the junction unmatched. The CDR3 nucleotides are TGTGCCAGCAGCCAAAACAGGGGAAGCTATGGCTACACCTTC. Translated: CASSQNRGSYGYTF. Full variable domain (missing parts from reference TRBV14 and TRBJ1-2): EAGVTQFPSHSVIEKGQTVTLRCDPISGHDNLYWYRRVMGKEIKFLLHFVKESKQDESGMPNNRFLAERTGGTYSTLKVQPAELEDSGVYFCASSQNRGSYGYTFGSGTRLTVV.

The chain carries TRBV2 and TRBJ1-2; 10 bases are a match to TRBD1. Germline CDR1 SNHLY, CDR2 FYNNEI. Germline trimming cut 3 bases from V and 4 bases from J; bases unmatched to any gene: 5. The CDR3 has 15 amino acids. For the CDR3, the DNA is TGTGCCAGCAGTGAGGGGACAGGGGAGGTCTATGGCTACACCTTC. Amino acids: CASSEGTGEVYGYTF. Variable domain in full (rest from reference TRBV2 and TRBJ1-2): EPEVTQTPSHQVTQMGQEVILRCVPISNHLYFYWYRQILGQKVEFLVSFYNNEISEKSEIFDDQFSVERPDGSNFTLKIRSTKLEDSAMYFCASSEGTGEVYGYTFGSGTRLTVV.

This sequence joins TRBV5-4 and TRBJ2-4; 9 positions match TRBD2. Germline CDR1 is SGHNT and CDR2 is YYREEE (reference sequence). The V and J ends lost 0 bases and 0 bases, in that order; junction bases with no gene match: 10. The CDR3 extends over 19 amino acids. CDR3 residues: CASSLAGAGGSLAKNIQYF. CDR3 in DNA: TGTGCCAGCAGCTTGGCGGGCGCGGGGGGGTCTCTAGCCAAAAACATTCAGTACTTC.

The V and J genes are TRBV5-5 and TRBJ2-3, with D possibly matching TRBD1 (6 bases). Germline V gene lookup returns CDR1 SGHKS and CDR2 YYEKEE (reference sequence). The CDR3 contains 15 residues. Trimming removed 1 base at V and 4 bases at J, with 13 bases between. In DNA form, the CDR3 reads TGTGCCAGCAGCTTGTACGGTGGGGGCCCAGATACGCAGTATTTT. Amino acids: CASSLYGGGPDTQYF.

V usage is TRBV11-2 and J usage is TRBJ2-3, with D possibly TRBD2 on 6 matching bases. V gave up 5 bases and J gave up 0 bases, with 18 bases separating them. Germline lookup yields CDR1 SGHAT and CDR2 FQNNGV. CDR3 length: 17 amino acids. The CDR3 here is CASSAALGTSSTDTQYF. The CDR3 DNA is TGTGCCAGCAGCGCAGCTTTGGGGACTTCTAGCACAGATACGCAGTATTTT. The whole variable domain, filled in from reference TRBV11-2 and TRBJ2-3, reads EAGVAQSPRYKIIEKRQSVAFWCNPISGHATLYWYQQILGQGPKLLIQFQNNGVVDDSQLPKDRFSAERLKGVDSTLKIQPAKLEDSAVYLCASSAALGTSSTDTQYFGPGTRLTVL.